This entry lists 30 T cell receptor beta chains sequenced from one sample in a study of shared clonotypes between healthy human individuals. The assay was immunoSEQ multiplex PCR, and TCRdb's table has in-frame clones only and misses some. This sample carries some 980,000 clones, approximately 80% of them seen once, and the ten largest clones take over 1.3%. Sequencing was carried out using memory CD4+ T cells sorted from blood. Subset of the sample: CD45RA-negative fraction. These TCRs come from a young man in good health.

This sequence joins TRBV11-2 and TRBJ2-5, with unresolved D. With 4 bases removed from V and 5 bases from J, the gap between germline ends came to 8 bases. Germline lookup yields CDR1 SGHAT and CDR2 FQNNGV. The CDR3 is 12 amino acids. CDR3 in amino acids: CASSSPSETQYF. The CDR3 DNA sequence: TGTGCCAGCAGCTCACCGTCGGAGACCCAGTACTTC.

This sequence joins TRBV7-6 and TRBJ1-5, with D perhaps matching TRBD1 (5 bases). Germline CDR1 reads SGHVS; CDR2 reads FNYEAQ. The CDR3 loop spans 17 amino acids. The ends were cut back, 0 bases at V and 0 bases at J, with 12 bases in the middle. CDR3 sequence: CASSLATGTYSNQPQHF. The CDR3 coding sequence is TGTGCCAGCAGCTTAGCAACGGGGACTTATAGCAATCAGCCCCAGCATTTT.

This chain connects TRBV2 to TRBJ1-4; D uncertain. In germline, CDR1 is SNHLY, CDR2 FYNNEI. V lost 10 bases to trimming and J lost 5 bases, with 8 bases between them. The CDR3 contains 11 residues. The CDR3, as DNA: TGTGCCACGGGATGGAATGAAAAACTGTTTTTT. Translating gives CATGWNEKLFF.

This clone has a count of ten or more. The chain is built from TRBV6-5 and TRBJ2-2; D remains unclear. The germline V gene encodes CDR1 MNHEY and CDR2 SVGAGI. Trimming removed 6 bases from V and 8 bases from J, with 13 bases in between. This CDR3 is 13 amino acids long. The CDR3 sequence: CASRFRSWGELFF. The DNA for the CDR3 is TGTGCCAGCAGATTCCGGTCCTGGGGGGAGCTGTTTTTT.

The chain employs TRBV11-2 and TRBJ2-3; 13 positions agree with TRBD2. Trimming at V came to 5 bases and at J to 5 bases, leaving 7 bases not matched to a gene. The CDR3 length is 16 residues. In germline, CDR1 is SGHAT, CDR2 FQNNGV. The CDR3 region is CASSHGLAGARDTQYF. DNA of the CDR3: TGTGCCAGCAGCCACGGACTAGCGGGAGCGCGAGATACGCAGTATTTT.

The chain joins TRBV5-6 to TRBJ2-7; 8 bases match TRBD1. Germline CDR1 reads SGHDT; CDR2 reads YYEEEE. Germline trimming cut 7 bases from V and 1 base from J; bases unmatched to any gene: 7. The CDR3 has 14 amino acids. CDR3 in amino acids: CASSPTGVSYEQYF. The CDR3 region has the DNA TGTGCCAGCTCACCGACAGGGGTATCCTACGAGCAGTACTTC. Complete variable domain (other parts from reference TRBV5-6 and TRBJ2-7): DAGVTQSPTHLIKTRGQQVTLRCSPKSGHDTVSWYQQALGQGPQFIFQYYEEEERQRGNFPDRFSGHQFPNYSSELNVNALLLGDSALYLCASSPTGVSYEQYFGPGTRLTVT.

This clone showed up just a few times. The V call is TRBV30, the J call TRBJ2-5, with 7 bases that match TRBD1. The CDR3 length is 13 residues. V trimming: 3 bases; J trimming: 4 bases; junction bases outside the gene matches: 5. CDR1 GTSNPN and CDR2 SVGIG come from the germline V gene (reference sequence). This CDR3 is CAWRAPGGETQYF. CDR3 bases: TGTGCCTGGAGGGCCCCAGGGGGAGAGACCCAGTACTTC.

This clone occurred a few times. Here the CDR3 reads CASSGTSTDTQYF. The CDR3 DNA sequence: TGTGCCAGCAGCGGCACTAGCACAGATACGCAGTATTTT. This chain joins TRBV7-3 and TRBJ2-3; no reliable D call. The CDR3 extends over 13 amino acids. The germline CDR1 and CDR2 sequences are SGHTA and FQGTGA. Trimming stripped 5 bases from V and 0 bases from J, with 6 bases between.

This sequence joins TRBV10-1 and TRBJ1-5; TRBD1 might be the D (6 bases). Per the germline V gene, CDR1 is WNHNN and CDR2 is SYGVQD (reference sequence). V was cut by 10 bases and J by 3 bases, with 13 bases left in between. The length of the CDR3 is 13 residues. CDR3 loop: CATQQGYNQPQHF. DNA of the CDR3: TGCGCCACTCAACAGGGATACAATCAGCCCCAGCATTTT.

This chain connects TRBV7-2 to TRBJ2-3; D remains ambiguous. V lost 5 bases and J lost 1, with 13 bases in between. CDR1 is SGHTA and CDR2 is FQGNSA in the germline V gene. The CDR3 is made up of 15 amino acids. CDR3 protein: CASSQLPVGTDTQYF. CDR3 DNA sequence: TGTGCCAGCAGCCAGCTACCGGTCGGCACAGATACGCAGTATTTT.

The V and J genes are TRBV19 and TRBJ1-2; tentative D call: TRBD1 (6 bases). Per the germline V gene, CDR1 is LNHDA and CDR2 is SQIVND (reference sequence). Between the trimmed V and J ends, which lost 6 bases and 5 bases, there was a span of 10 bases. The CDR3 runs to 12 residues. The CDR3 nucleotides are TGTGCCAGTAGGGATCAGGGGTATGGCTACACCTTC. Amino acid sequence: CASRDQGYGYTF.

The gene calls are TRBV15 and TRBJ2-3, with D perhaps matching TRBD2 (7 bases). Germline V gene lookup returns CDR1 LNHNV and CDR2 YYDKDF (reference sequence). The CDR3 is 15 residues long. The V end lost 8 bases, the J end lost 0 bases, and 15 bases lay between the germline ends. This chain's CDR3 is CATGGGLKSTDTQYF. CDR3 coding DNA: TGTGCCACCGGGGGGGGCCTTAAGAGCACAGATACGCAGTATTTT.

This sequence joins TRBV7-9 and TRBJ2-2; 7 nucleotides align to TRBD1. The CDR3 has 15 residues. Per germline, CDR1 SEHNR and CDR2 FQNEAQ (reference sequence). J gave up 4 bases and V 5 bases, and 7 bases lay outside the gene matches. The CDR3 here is CASSRGGASTGELFF. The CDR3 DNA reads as TGTGCCAGCAGCCGAGGGGGCGCGAGCACCGGGGAGCTGTTTTTT.

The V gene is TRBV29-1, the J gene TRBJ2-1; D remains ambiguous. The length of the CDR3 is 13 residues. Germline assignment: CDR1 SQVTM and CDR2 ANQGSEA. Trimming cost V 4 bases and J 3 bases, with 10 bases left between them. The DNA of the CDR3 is TGCAGCGTTGCCTTAGTACTCTACAATGAGCAGTTCTTC. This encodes CSVALVLYNEQFF.

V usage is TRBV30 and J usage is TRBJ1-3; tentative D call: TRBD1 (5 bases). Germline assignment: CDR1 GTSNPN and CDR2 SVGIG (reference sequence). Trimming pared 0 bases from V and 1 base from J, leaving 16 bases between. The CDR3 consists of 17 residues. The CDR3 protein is CAWSVRSGGKSGNTIYF. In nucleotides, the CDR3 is TGTGCCTGGAGTGTCCGTTCGGGGGGGAAATCTGGAAACACCATATATTTT.

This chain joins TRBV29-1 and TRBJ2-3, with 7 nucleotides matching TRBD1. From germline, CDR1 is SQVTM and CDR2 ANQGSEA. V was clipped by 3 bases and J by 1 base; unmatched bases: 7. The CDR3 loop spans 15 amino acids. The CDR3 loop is CSVDTQGSGTDTQYF. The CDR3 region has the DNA TGCAGCGTTGATACACAGGGGAGCGGCACAGATACGCAGTATTTT.

The CDR3 nucleotides read TGTGCCAGCAGCCAAGAAATAGGGAGTCGTCAAACCTTC. It translates to CASSQEIGSRQTF. The gene calls are TRBV14 and TRBJ1-2; no reliable D call. Germline CDR1 is SGHDN and CDR2 is FVKESK. The CDR3 runs 13 residues. V lost 0 bases and J lost 14, with 16 bases in between.

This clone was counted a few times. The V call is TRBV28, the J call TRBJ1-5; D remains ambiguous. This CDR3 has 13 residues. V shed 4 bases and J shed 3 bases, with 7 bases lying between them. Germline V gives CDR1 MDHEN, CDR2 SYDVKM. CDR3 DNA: TGTGCCAGCAGTTCCACCAACAATCAGCCCCAGCATTTT. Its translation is CASSSTNNQPQHF.

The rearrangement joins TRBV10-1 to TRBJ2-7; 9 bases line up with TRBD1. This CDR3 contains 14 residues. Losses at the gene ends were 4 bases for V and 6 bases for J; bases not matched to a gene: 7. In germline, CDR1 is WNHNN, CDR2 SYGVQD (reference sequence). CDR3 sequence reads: CASSATQGATEQYF. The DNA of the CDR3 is TGCGCCAGCAGTGCAACACAGGGGGCGACCGAGCAGTACTTC.

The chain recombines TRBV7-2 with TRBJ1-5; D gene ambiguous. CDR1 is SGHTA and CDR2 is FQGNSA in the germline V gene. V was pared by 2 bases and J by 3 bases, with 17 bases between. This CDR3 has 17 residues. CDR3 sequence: CASSLIVSGFINQPQHF. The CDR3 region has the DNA TGTGCCAGCAGCTTAATAGTCTCGGGATTTATCAATCAGCCCCAGCATTTT.

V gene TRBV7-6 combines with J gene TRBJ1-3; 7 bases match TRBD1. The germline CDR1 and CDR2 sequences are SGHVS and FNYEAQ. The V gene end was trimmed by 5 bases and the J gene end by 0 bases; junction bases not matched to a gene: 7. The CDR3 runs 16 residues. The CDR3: CASSEMTGSSGNTIYF. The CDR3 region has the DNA TGTGCCAGCAGCGAAATGACAGGGAGCTCTGGAAACACCATATATTTT.

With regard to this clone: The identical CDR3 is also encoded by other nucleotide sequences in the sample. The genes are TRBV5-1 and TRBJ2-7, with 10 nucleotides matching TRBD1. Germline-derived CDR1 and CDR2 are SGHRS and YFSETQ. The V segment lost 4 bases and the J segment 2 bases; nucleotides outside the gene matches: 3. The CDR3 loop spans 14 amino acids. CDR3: CASSRTGGAYEQYF. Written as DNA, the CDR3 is TGCGCCAGCAGCCGGACAGGGGGAGCCTACGAGCAGTACTTC.

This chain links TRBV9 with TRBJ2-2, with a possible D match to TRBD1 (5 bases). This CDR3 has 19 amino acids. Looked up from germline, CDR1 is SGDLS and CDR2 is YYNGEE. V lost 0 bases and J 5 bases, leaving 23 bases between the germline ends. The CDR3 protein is CASSVGFGSGKLETGELFF. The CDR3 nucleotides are TGTGCCAGCAGCGTAGGCTTTGGGTCAGGGAAGTTGGAAACCGGGGAGCTGTTTTTT.

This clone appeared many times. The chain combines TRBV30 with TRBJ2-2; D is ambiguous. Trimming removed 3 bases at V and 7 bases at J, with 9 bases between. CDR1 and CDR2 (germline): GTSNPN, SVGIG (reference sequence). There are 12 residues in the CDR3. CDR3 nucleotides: TGTGCCTGGAGAAACGTTCTCGGGGAGCTGTTTTTT. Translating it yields CAWRNVLGELFF.

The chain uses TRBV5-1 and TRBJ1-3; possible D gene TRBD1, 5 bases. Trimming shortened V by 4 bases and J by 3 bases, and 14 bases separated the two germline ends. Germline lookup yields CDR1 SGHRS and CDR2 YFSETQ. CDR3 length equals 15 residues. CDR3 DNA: TGCGCCAGCAGCCCCCCCGTGGGGGATGGAAACACCATATATTTT. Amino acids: CASSPPVGDGNTIYF.

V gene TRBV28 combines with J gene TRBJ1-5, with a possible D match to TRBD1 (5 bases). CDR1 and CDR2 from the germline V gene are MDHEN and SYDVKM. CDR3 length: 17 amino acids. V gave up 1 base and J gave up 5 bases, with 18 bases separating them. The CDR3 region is CASSLFPRGGVDQPQHF. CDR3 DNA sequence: TGTGCCAGCAGTTTATTCCCACGGGGAGGGGTGGATCAGCCCCAGCATTTT.

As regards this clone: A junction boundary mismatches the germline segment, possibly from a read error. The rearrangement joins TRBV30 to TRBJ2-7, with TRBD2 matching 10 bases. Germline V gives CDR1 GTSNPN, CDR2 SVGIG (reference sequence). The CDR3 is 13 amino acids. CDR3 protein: CAWSGRSSGRWNF. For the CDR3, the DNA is TGTGCCTGGAGTGGCAGGTCTAGCGGGAGATGGAACTTC.

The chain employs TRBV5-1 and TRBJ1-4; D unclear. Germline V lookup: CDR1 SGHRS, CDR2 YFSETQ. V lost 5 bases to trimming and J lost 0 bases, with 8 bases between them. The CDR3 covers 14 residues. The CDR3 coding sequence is TGCGCCAGCAGAGGTGGCCCAACTAATGAAAAACTGTTTTTT. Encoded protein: CASRGGPTNEKLFF.

CDR3 nucleotide sequence: TGTGCCAGCAGCTTTGGGGCGCAGGGTCAGCCCCAGCATTTT. Amino acids: CASSFGAQGQPQHF. This rearrangement joins TRBV9 to TRBJ1-5, with TRBD1 as a possible D gene (5 bases). CDR1 is SGDLS, CDR2 YYNGEE, per germline. V was shortened by 4 bases and J by 6 bases, with 14 bases between the two germline ends. The CDR3 covers 14 residues.

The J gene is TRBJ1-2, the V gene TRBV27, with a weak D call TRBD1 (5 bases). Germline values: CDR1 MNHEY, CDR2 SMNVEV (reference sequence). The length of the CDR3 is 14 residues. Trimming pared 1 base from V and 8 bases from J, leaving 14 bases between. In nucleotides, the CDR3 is TGTGCCAGCAGTTTATATAGGGGTACCGAGGGCTACACCTTC. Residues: CASSLYRGTEGYTF.